This T cell receptor (beta chain) was obtained from a study of blood T cell repertoires in COVID-19. Germline V gene data show CDR1 as MNHEY and CDR2 as SVGAGI. This CDR3 has 15 residues. V dropped 0 bases and J dropped 2 bases, with 11 bases sitting between them. Original methodology: Scientists estimated how many nucleated cells there were by amplifying reference gene primers. Clones were read by immunoSEQ multiplex PCR, and TCRdb kept only the in-frame ones, dropping some. V and J calls and clone size are as listed in that table; D and trimming were resolved from the DNA. The sample consists of some 400,000 clones, over 75% of them appearing once.

The specimen sequenced was PBMCs or T cells enriched from blood (not recorded which). This chain joins TRBV6-5 and TRBJ2-7; D gene unclear. The clonotype comes from a man in his thirties or forties who had recovered from COVID-19. CDR3 bases: TGTGCCAGCAGTTACTCGACTGGCGGAACCTACGAGCAGTACTTC. It encodes CASSYSTGGTYEQYF.